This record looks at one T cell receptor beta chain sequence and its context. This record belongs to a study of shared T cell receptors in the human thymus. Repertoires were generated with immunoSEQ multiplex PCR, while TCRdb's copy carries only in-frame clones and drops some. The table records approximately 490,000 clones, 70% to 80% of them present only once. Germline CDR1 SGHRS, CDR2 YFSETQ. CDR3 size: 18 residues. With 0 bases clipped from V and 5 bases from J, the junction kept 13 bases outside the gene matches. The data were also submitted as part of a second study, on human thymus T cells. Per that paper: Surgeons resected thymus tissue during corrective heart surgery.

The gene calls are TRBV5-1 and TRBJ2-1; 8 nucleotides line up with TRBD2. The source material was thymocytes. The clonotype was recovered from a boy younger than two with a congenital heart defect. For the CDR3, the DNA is TGCGCCAGCAGCTTGGTCGGACTAGCCAGAAATCGGCACAATGAGCAGTTCTTC. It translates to CASSLVGLARNRHNEQFF.